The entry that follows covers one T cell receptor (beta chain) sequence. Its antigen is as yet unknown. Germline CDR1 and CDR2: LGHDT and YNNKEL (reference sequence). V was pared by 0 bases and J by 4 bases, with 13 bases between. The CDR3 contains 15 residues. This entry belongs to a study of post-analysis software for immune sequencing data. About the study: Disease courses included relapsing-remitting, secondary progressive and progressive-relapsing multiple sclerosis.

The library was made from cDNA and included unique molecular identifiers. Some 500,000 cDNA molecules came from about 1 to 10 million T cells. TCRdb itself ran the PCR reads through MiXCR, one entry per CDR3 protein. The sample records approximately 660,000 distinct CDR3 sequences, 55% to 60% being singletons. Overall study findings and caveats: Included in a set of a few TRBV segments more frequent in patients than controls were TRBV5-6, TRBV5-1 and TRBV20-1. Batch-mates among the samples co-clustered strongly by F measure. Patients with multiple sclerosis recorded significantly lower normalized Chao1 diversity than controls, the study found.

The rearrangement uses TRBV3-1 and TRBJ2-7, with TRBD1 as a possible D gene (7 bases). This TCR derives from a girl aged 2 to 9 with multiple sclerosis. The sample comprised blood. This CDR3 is CASSQDDQGGYEQYF. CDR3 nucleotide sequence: TGTGCCAGCAGCCAAGATGACCAGGGGGGATACGAGCAGTACTTC.